What follows are 2 T cell receptor beta chains derived from one specimen sequenced in a study of T cell repertoires in cytomegalovirus infection. Their cognate antigens are unknown. In TCRdb, the reads were re-called with MiXCR into one record per CDR3 protein. The sample consists of approximately 910,000 distinct CDR3 sequences, roughly 31% of them appearing once. Sequenced material: cultured CD8+ T cells from PBMCs, taken from culture after CMV antigen stimulation. Receptor source: a human donor in good health (CMV status not recorded). Some clones in this sample may be carry-over from other donors' samples.

A remark on this clonotype: With a much larger clone just one base away, this may be a read error. This sequence joins TRBV7-8 and TRBJ2-2; 8 positions match TRBD1. The CDR3 covers 14 residues. The V gene's germline CDR1 is SGHVS and CDR2 FQNEAQ. The CDR3 protein is CVSSRTGRTGELFF. CDR3 nucleotide sequence: TGTGTCAGCAGCCGGACAGGGCGAACCGGGGAGCTGTTTTTT.

The rearrangement joins TRBV7-3 to TRBJ2-2; D is possibly TRBD1 or TRBD2 (5 bases each). Trimming shortened V by 5 bases and J by 4 bases, and 11 bases separated the two germline ends. From germline, CDR1 is SGHTA and CDR2 FQGTGA. The CDR3 consists of 14 residues. The chain's CDR3 is CASSATGTTGELFF. CDR3 coding DNA: TGTGCCAGCAGCGCCACCGGGACCACCGGGGAGCTGTTTTTT.